The clone carrying this T cell receptor (beta chain) has a single count. Per germline, CDR1 MGHRA and CDR2 YSYEKL. The V end lost 4 bases, the J end lost 5 bases, and 17 bases lay between the germline ends. This CDR3 region has 15 residues. The assay was immunoSEQ multiplex PCR, and TCRdb's table has in-frame clones only and misses some. The sample holds 950,000 to 1,300,000 clones, about 76% seen once. The source of the sample is a study of shared clonotypes between healthy human individuals. The sample was memory CD4+ T cells sorted from blood. Subset specified: CD45RA-negative fraction. The clonotype originates from a man younger than 35 in good health. The chain combines TRBV4-1 with TRBJ2-5, with unresolved D. This CDR3 is CASSLSPQVGETQYF. CDR3 in DNA: TGCGCCAGCAGCCTAAGTCCCCAGGTTGGGGAGACCCAGTACTTC.